The following is a T cell receptor beta chain sequence with its context. Antigen: not known. This sample was included in a study of cytotoxic CD8 clonotypes in ibrutinib-treated CLL. For the study at large: Specimens for response were gathered following a median around a year of therapy, spanning 6 to 36. Samples showed on average about 260,000 productive templates and 94,082 productive rearrangements.

Regarding the study as a whole: Ibrutinib response saw clonality rise, and progression saw it return toward baseline.

CDR3 length: 11 amino acids. Germline values: CDR1 PRHDT, CDR2 FYEKMQ (reference sequence). Trimming took 0 bases from V and 9 from J, leaving 5 bases between them. Only in-frame clones appear in the TCRdb table, and some are missing; sequencing was by immunoSEQ multiplex PCR. The sample holds about 270,000 clones; 65% to 85% are singletons and the top ten take about 5%. The chain couples TRBV13 to TRBJ1-1; D call uncertain. The source is a human donor with chronic lymphocytic leukemia. The material sequenced was PBMCs, taken at disease progression, from a patient treated with ibrutinib. The DNA for the CDR3 is TGTGCCAGCAGCTTAGGACGTCAAGCTTTCTTT. Its protein product is CASSLGRQAFF.